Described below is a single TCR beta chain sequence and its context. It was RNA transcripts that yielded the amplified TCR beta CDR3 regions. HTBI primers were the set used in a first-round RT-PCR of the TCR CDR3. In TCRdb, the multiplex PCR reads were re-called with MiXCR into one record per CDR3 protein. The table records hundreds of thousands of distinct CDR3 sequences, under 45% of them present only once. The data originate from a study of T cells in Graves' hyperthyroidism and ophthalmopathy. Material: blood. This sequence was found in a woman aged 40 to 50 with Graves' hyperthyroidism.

CDR3 DNA sequence: TGTGCCAGCAGCGTAGGGGACAGAGCCTACGAGCAGTACTTC. Translated, it gives CASSVGDRAYEQYF. V and J are TRBV9 and TRBJ2-7, with 7 nucleotides matching TRBD1. With 0 bases clipped from V and 2 bases from J, the junction kept 2 bases outside the gene matches. The germline V gene encodes CDR1 SGDLS and CDR2 YYNGEE. CDR3 length equals 14 residues. The variable domain in full, with the rest retrieved from reference TRBV9 and TRBJ2-7, is DSGVTQTPKHLITATGQRVTLRCSPRSGDLSVYWYQQSLDQGLQFLIQYYNGEERAKGNILERFSAQQFPDLHSELNLSSLELGDSALYFCASSVGDRAYEQYFGPGTRLTVT.